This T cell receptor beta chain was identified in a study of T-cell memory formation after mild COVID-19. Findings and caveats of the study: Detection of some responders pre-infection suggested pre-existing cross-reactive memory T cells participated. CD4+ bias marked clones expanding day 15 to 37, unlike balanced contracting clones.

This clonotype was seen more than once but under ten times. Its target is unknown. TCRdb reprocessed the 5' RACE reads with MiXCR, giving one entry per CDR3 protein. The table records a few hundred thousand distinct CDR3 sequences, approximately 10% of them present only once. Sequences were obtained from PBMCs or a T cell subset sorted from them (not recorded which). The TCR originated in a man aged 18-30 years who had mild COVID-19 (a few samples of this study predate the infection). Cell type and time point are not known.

The CDR3 sequence: CASRRGGFQRGETQYF. DNA for the CDR3: TGTGCCAGCCGGAGGGGGGGTTTCCAGCGAGGGGAGACCCAGTACTTC. The rearrangement joins TRBV7-2 to TRBJ2-5; D possibly corresponds to TRBD2 (7 bases). Germline CDR1 is SGHTA and CDR2 is FQGNSA. The V and J ends lost 8 bases and 5 bases respectively, with 24 bases between them. The CDR3 extends over 16 amino acids.